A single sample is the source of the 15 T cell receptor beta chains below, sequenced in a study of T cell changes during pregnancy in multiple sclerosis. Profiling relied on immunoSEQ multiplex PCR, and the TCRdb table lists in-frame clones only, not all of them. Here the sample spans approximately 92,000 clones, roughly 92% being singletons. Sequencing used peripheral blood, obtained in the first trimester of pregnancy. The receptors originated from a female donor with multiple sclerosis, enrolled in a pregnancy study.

The CDR3 coding sequence is TGTGCCAGCAGTGCCGGTTCGGGCAATCAGCCCCAGCATTTT. This translates into CASSAGSGNQPQHF. This sequence joins TRBV2 and TRBJ1-5; D ambiguous. This CDR3 spans 14 amino acids. Trimming left V 4 bases short and J 2 bases short, with 9 bases between. Germline CDR1 is SNHLY and CDR2 is FYNNEI. The complete variable domain, with remaining parts taken from reference TRBV2 and TRBJ1-5, reads EPEVTQTPSHQVTQMGQEVILRCVPISNHLYFYWYRQILGQKVEFLVSFYNNEISEKSEIFDDQFSVERPDGSNFTLKIRSTKLEDSAMYFCASSAGSGNQPQHFGDGTRLSIL.

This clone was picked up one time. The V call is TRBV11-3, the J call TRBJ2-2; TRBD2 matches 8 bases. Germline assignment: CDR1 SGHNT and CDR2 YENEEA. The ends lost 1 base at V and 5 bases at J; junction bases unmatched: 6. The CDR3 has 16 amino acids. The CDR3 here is CASSLAGGSATGELFF. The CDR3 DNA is TGTGCCAGCAGCTTAGCGGGAGGGTCGGCGACCGGGGAGCTGTTTTTT. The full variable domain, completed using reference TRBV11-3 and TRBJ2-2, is EAGVVQSPRYKIIEKKQPVAFWCNPISGHNTLYWYLQNLGQGPELLIRYENEEAVDDSQLPKDRFSAERLKGVDSTLKIQPAELGDSAVYLCASSLAGGSATGELFFGEGSRLTVL.

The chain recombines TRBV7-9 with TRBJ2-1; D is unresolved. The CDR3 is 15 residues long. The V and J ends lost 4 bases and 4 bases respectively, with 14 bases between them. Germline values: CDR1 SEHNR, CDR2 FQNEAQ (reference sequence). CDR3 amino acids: CASSSPLTGYNEQFF. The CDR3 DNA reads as TGTGCCAGCAGCTCCCCCCTGACGGGTTACAATGAGCAGTTCTTC.

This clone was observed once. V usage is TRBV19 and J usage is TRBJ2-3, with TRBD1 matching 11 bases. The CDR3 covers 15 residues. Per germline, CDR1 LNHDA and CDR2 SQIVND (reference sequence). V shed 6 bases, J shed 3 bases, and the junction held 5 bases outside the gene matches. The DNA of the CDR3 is TGTGCCAGTAGCCTGGGACAGGGGGTAACAGATACGCAGTATTTT. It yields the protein CASSLGQGVTDTQYF.

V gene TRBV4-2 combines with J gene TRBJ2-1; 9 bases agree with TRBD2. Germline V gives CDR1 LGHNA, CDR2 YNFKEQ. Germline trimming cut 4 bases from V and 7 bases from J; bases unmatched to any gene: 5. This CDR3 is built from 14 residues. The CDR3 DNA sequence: TGTGCCAGCAGCCTAGCGGGAGTCCGAAATGAGCAGTTCTTC. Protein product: CASSLAGVRNEQFF.

CDR3 DNA: TGTGCCAGCAGCGTACAGGGGGGTAGCAATCAGCCCCAGCATTTT. This translates into CASSVQGGSNQPQHF. The V gene is TRBV2, the J gene TRBJ1-5; 8 bases align to TRBD1. This CDR3 comprises 15 residues. The germline gives CDR1 SNHLY, CDR2 FYNNEI. V shed 6 bases and J 0 bases; nucleotides not matched to a gene: 4. The variable domain in full, with the rest retrieved from reference TRBV2 and TRBJ1-5, is EPEVTQTPSHQVTQMGQEVILRCVPISNHLYFYWYRQILGQKVEFLVSFYNNEISEKSEIFDDQFSVERPDGSNFTLKIRSTKLEDSAMYFCASSVQGGSNQPQHFGDGTRLSIL.

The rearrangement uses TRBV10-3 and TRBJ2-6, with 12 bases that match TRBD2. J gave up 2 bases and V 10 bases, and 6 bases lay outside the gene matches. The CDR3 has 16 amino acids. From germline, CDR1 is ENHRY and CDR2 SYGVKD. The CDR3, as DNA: TGTGCCACGACTAGCGGGAGAACCCCTGGGGCCAACGTCCTGACTTTC. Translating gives CATTSGRTPGANVLTF.

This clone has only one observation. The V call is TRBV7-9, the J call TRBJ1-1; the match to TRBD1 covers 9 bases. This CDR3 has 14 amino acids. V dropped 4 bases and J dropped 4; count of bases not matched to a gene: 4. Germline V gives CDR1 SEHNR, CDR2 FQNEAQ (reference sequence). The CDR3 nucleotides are TGTGCCAGCAGCTCCGACAGGGGGGTCACTGAAGCTTTCTTT. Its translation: CASSSDRGVTEAFF.

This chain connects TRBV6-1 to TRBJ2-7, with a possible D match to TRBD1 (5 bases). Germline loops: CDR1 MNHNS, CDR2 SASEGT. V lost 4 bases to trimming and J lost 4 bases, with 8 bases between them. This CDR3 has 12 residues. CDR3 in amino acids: CASSVDRYEQYF. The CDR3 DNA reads TGTGCCAGCAGTGTCGACAGATACGAGCAGTACTTC.

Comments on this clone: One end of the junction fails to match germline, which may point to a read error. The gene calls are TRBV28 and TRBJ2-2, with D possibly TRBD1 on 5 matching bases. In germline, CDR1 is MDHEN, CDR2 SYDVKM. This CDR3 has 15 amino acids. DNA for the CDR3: TGTGCCAGCAGTCCCTCCGACAGCCCCACCCGGGAGCTGTTTTTT. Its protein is CASSPSDSPTRELFF.

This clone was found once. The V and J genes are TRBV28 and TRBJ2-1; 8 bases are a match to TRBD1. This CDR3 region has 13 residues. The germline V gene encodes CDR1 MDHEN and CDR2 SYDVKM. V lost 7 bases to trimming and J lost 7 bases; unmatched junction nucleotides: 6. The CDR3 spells CASTQQGVNEQFF. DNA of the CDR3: TGTGCCAGCACCCAACAGGGGGTTAATGAGCAGTTCTTC. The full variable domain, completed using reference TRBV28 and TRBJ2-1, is DVKVTQSSRYLVKRTGEKVFLECVQDMDHENMFWYRQDPGLGLRLIYFSYDVKMKEKGDIPEGYSVSREKKERFSLILESASTNQTSMYLCASTQQGVNEQFFGPGTRLTVL.

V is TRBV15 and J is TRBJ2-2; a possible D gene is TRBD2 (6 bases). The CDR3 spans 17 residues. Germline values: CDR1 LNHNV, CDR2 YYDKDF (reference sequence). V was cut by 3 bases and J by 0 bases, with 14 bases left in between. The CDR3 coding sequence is TGTGCCACCAGCAGGAGCTTTAGCGGATCGAACACCGGGGAGCTGTTTTTT. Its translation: CATSRSFSGSNTGELFF. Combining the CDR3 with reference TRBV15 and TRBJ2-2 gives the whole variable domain DAMVIQNPRYQVTQFGKPVTLSCSQTLNHNVMYWYQQKSSQAPKLLFHYYDKDFNNEADTPDNFQSRRPNTSFCFLDIRSPGLGDTAMYLCATSRSFSGSNTGELFFGEGSRLTVL.

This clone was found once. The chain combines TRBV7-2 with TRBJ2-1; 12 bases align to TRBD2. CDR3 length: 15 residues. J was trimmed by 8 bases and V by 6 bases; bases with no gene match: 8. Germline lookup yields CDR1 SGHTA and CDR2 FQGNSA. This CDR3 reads CASSYTSGRRHEQFF. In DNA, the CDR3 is TGTGCCAGCAGTTATACTAGCGGGAGGCGGCATGAGCAGTTCTTC.

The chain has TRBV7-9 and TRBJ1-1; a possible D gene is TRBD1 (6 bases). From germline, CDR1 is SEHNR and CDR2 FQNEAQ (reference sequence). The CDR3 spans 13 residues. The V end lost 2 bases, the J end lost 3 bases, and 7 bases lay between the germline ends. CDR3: CASSLTGYTEAFF. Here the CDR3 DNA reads TGTGCCAGCAGCTTAACAGGGTACACTGAAGCTTTCTTT.

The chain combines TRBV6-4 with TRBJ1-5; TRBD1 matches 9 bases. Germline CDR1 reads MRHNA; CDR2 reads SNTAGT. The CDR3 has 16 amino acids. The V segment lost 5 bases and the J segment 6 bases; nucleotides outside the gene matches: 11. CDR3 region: CASSCGYRGRVQPQHF. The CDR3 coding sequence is TGTGCCAGCAGTTGCGGATACAGGGGGCGCGTTCAGCCCCAGCATTTT.